A single sample is the source of the 26 T cell receptor beta chains below, sequenced in a study of blood T cell repertoires in COVID-19 (dated by TCRdb to the early 2020s). The library was made by the immunoSEQ multiplex PCR assay. TCRdb obtained this table from immuneACCESS and retained in-frame rearrangements with V and J assigned. These tables miss some clones; where compared with another copy, unresolved V genes account for less than half of the shortfall, and the remainder is unexplained. For this sample there are about 160,000 clones; over 65% appear just once. About 8.3% of the sample belongs to the ten largest clones. The sample was peripheral blood. The receptors come from a man aged 60 to 69 with acute or convalescent COVID-19.

This clone was seen ten or more times. The chain is built from TRBV5-1 and TRBJ1-2, with a possible D match to TRBD1 (5 bases). Germline V CDR1 and CDR2: SGHRS, YFSETQ. V was trimmed by 1 base and J by 2 bases, leaving 9 bases between them. CDR3 length equals 14 residues. For the CDR3, the DNA is TGCGCCAGCAGCTTGTTAGCAGGGAACTATGGCTACACCTTC. Amino acid sequence: CASSLLAGNYGYTF.

V is TRBV7-8 and J is TRBJ1-1; 7 bases agree with TRBD1. This CDR3 is built from 15 residues. Per the germline V gene, CDR1 is SGHVS and CDR2 is FQNEAQ. V dropped 1 base and J dropped 0; count of bases not matched to a gene: 2. The CDR3 DNA reads TGTGCCAGCAGCTTAGTGGGACAGCTGAACACTGAAGCTTTCTTT. Protein product: CASSLVGQLNTEAFF.

This sequence joins TRBV7-3 and TRBJ2-3; a possible D gene is TRBD2 (6 bases). From germline, CDR1 is SGHTA and CDR2 FQGTGA. The ends were cut back, 0 bases at V and 2 bases at J, with 12 bases in the middle. CDR3 length: 16 amino acids. CDR3 in amino acids: CASSLTSGDPTDTQYF. The CDR3 nucleotides are TGTGCCAGCAGCTTAACGTCGGGGGACCCCACAGATACGCAGTATTTT.

The chain joins TRBV10-2 to TRBJ1-3; no clear D gene. Per the germline V gene, CDR1 is WSHSY and CDR2 is SAAADI. The CDR3 runs to 13 residues. Trimming cost V 3 bases and J 4 bases, with 7 bases left between them. The DNA for the CDR3 is TGCGCCAGCAGTGATCCGTTAGGAAACACCATATATTTT. Its protein is CASSDPLGNTIYF.

The CDR3 DNA reads as TGTGCCAGCAGCCCGGGACAGGGGGCGATCAATAGCAATCAGCCCCAGCATTTT. It specifies CASSPGQGAINSNQPQHF. The V and J genes are TRBV5-8 and TRBJ1-5; 12 nucleotides match TRBD1. Germline trimming cut 4 bases from V and 0 bases from J; bases unmatched to any gene: 8. The CDR3 spans 18 residues. CDR1 and CDR2 (germline): SGHTS, YDEGEE.

The chain employs TRBV18 and TRBJ1-5; 8 positions match TRBD1. Trimming removed 4 bases from V and 0 bases from J; junction bases left unmatched: 2. The CDR3 loop spans 15 amino acids. Germline CDR1 is KGHSH and CDR2 is LQKENI. CDR3 amino acids: CASSQTGDSNQPQHF. The DNA for the CDR3 is TGTGCCAGCTCACAGACAGGGGATAGCAATCAGCCCCAGCATTTT.

The rearrangement joins TRBV30 to TRBJ1-4, with a possible D match to TRBD1 (5 bases). The germline V gene encodes CDR1 GTSNPN and CDR2 SVGIG (reference sequence). The CDR3 runs 10 residues. V was trimmed by 6 bases and J by 8 bases, leaving 7 bases between them. For the CDR3, the DNA is TGTGCCTGTAGGACAGAAAAACTGTTTTTT. This codes for CACRTEKLFF.

This clone was observed once. The germline gene is not matched at one end of the junction; a read error may be the cause. The V gene is TRBV4-3, the J gene TRBJ2-7; 7 bases map to TRBD1. Germline V gives CDR1 LGHNA, CDR2 YSLEER. The CDR3 sequence is 16 residues long. The CDR3 spells CASSEEYRGKGDEQYF. CDR3 nucleotides: TGCGCCAGCAGCGAAGAGTACAGGGGAAAAGGTGACGAGCAGTACTTC.

V is TRBV6-5 and J is TRBJ1-1; D not resolved. The CDR3 is 15 residues long. CDR1 and CDR2 from the germline V gene are MNHEY and SVGAGI. Trimming took off 0 bases at V and 4 bases at J, with 12 bases between the two ends. CDR3 in amino acids: CASSYSTVGGTEAFF. As DNA, the CDR3 is TGTGCCAGCAGTTACTCGACGGTGGGAGGCACTGAAGCTTTCTTT.

The chain employs TRBV7-2 and TRBJ1-1, with TRBD1 identical over 7 bases. Germline V CDR1 and CDR2: SGHTA, FQGNSA. The CDR3 consists of 14 residues. Trimming took 3 bases from V and 1 from J; bases not matched to a gene: 2. DNA for the CDR3: TGTGCCAGCAGCTTTACAGGGGCGAACACTGAAGCTTTCTTT. It yields the protein CASSFTGANTEAFF.

The chain is built from TRBV13 and TRBJ2-2, with D possibly being TRBD2 (7 bases). The CDR3 is 15 amino acids. From germline, CDR1 is PRHDT and CDR2 FYEKMQ (reference sequence). With 6 bases removed from V and 1 base from J, the gap between germline ends came to 12 bases. CDR3 sequence: CASRTGLENTGELFF. CDR3 nucleotides: TGTGCCAGCAGGACAGGACTAGAGAACACCGGGGAGCTGTTTTTT.

This clone was observed a single time. This chain connects TRBV4-1 to TRBJ2-7; 9 bases match TRBD1. Germline CDR1 and CDR2: MGHRA and YSYEKL. With V trimmed by 2 bases and J by 4 bases, 6 bases remained unmatched. The CDR3 has 15 residues. The CDR3 loop reads CASSQTGQGLYEQYF. Here the CDR3 DNA reads TGCGCCAGCAGCCAAACCGGACAGGGGTTATACGAGCAGTACTTC.

This clone was found a few times. The rearrangement joins TRBV6-1 to TRBJ1-2, with D hard to call. CDR1 MNHNS and CDR2 SASEGT come from the germline V gene. V shed 2 bases and J shed 5 bases, with 12 bases lying between them. CDR3 size: 14 residues. CDR3 amino acids: CASSESGSVYGYTF. In DNA, the CDR3 is TGTGCCAGCAGTGAAAGCGGGTCGGTGTATGGCTACACCTTC.

The rearrangement links TRBV2 to TRBJ2-2; D is unclear. This CDR3 comprises 16 residues. Trimming cost V 7 bases and J 0 bases, with 15 bases left between them. The germline V gene has CDR1 SNHLY and CDR2 FYNNEI. This CDR3 reads CASTLSRLANTGELFF. The CDR3 DNA reads as TGTGCCAGCACCTTAAGTCGGCTAGCGAACACCGGGGAGCTGTTTTTT.

V and J are TRBV27 and TRBJ2-3; a weak D match, TRBD2 (6 bases). The V gene lost 1 base and the J gene lost 4 bases, with 15 bases spanning the gap. This CDR3 has 16 amino acids. Per the germline V gene, CDR1 is MNHEY and CDR2 is SMNVEV (reference sequence). The DNA of the CDR3 is TGTGCCAGCAGTTTATGGTCCCTGGGAGGTCCAGATACGCAGTATTTT. This encodes CASSLWSLGGPDTQYF.

The CDR3 region is CAIGASGGATNTGELFF. In DNA form, the CDR3 reads TGTGCCATCGGAGCTAGCGGGGGGGCAACGAACACCGGGGAGCTGTTTTTT. The rearrangement links TRBV10-3 to TRBJ2-2, with TRBD2 identical over 12 bases. The germline gives CDR1 ENHRY, CDR2 SYGVKD. The CDR3 consists of 17 residues. J gave up 0 bases and V 8 bases, and 7 bases lay outside the gene matches.

This clone was seen a few times. The V and J genes are TRBV3-1 (or the pseudogene TRBV3-2) and TRBJ2-1, with D uncertain. This CDR3 region has 14 residues. Deletions cut 1 base from V and 3 bases from J, with 7 bases between. Germline V CDR1 and CDR2: LGHDT, YNNKEL (reference sequence). The CDR3 DNA reads as TGTGCCAGCAGCCAAGTACATAACTACAATGAGCAGTTCTTC. Protein product: CASSQVHNYNEQFF.

This clone appeared once. The V call is TRBV7-2, the J call TRBJ2-7; 9 bases match TRBD1. Germline values: CDR1 SGHTA, CDR2 FQGNSA. J gave up 2 bases and V 4 bases, and 12 bases lay outside the gene matches. The CDR3 contains 17 residues. CDR3 residues: CASSSPPAGQGTYEQYF. DNA of the CDR3: TGTGCCAGCAGCTCACCACCTGCGGGACAGGGAACCTACGAGCAGTACTTC.

A remark on this clone: At one end, the junction sequence differs from germline, possibly due to a read error. The chain recombines TRBV19 with TRBJ2-1, with 8 nucleotides matching TRBD1. Germline CDR1 reads LNHDA; CDR2 reads SQIVND (reference sequence). The CDR3 extends over 13 amino acids. CDR3 nucleotide sequence: TGTGCCAGTAGTACAGACTGGACAGGGTTTGAGCTCTTC. Residues: CASSTDWTGFELF.

The rearrangement uses TRBV7-3 and TRBJ1-1; TRBD1 matches at 8 bases. Trimming at V came to 5 bases and at J to 2 bases, leaving 7 bases not matched to a gene. The germline V gene encodes CDR1 SGHTA and CDR2 FQGTGA. The CDR3 has 15 residues. For the CDR3, the DNA is TGTGCCAGCAGCCCGAATGGACAGGGTAACACTGAAGCTTTCTTT. Translated: CASSPNGQGNTEAFF.

In its sample, this clone was seen a few times. The rearrangement links TRBV7-2 to TRBJ2-5, with D perhaps matching TRBD2 (5 bases). Trimming took 8 bases from V and 0 from J, leaving 19 bases between them. The CDR3 runs to 16 residues. From germline, CDR1 is SGHTA and CDR2 FQGNSA. The CDR3 coding sequence is TGTGCCAGCTTTCGAATCCAGACGGACTACCAAGAGACCCAGTACTTC. Translated, it gives CASFRIQTDYQETQYF.

The count of this clone is one. The CDR3, as DNA: TGTGCCAGCAGCCGCGGAGGGGTCGGGCAAGAGACCCAGTACTTC. Translation: CASSRGGVGQETQYF. The chain uses TRBV7-3 and TRBJ2-5, with a possible D match to TRBD2 (6 bases). Trimming pared 5 bases from V and 2 bases from J, leaving 15 bases between. This CDR3 spans 15 amino acids. Germline-derived CDR1 and CDR2 are SGHTA and FQGTGA.

In nucleotides, the CDR3 is TGCGCCAGCAGCAGAACTTTGGACGGGAAGCAGTACTTC. Encoded protein: CASSRTLDGKQYF. This chain links TRBV5-1 with TRBJ2-7, with a weak D call TRBD2 (5 bases). CDR1 is SGHRS and CDR2 is YFSETQ in the germline V gene. CDR3 length: 13 residues. Trimming pared 4 bases from V and 8 bases from J, leaving 16 bases between.

The rearrangement links TRBV7-9 to TRBJ1-1, with TRBD1 as a possible D gene (5 bases). This CDR3 spans 14 amino acids. Germline CDR1 is SEHNR and CDR2 is FQNEAQ (reference sequence). V was clipped by 0 bases and J by 2 bases, with 7 bases between them. CDR3 residues: CASSLAGLNTEAFF. CDR3 sequence (DNA): TGTGCCAGCAGCTTAGCGGGGCTTAACACTGAAGCTTTCTTT.

This rearrangement joins TRBV9 to TRBJ1-3, with TRBD1 matching over 11 bases. The CDR3 totals 17 residues. J was trimmed by 3 bases and V by 2 bases; bases with no gene match: 7. The germline CDR1 and CDR2 sequences are SGDLS and YYNGEE. The CDR3 nucleotides read TGTGCCAGCAGCGTCCGGGGAGGGACAGGGGGTGGAAACACCATATATTTT. Translated: CASSVRGGTGGGNTIYF.

The rearrangement links TRBV4-2 to TRBJ1-1, with D maybe TRBD1 (5 bases). The V and J ends lost 0 bases and 2 bases respectively, with 13 bases between them. In germline, CDR1 is LGHNA, CDR2 YNFKEQ. The CDR3 loop spans 16 amino acids. Here the CDR3 DNA reads TGTGCCAGCAGCCAAGAAGGGGTCCTCTCCAACACTGAAGCTTTCTTT. The encoded protein is CASSQEGVLSNTEAFF.